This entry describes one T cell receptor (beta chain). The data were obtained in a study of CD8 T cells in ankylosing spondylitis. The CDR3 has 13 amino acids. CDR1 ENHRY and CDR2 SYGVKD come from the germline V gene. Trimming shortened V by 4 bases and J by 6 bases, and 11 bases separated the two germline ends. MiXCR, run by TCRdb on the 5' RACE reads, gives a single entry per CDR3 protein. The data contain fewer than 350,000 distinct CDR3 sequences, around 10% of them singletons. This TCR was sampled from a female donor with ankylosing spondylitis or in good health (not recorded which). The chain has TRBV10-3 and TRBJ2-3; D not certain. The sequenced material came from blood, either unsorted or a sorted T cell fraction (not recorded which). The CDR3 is CAISGDVEDTQYF. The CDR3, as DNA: TGTGCCATCAGTGGTGATGTGGAGGATACGCAGTATTTT.